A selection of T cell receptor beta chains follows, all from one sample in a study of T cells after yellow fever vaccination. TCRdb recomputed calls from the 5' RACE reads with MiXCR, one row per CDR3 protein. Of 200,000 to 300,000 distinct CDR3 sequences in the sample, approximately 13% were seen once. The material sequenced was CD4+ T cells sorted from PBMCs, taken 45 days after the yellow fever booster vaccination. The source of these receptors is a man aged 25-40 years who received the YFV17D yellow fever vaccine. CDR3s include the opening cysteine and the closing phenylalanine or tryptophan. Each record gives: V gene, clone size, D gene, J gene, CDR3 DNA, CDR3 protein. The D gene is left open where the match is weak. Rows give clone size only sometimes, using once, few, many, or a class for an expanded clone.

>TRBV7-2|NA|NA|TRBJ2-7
TGTGCCAGCAGCTTAGTGTCCGGGAATGCCCCTTACGAGCAGTACTTC
CASSLVSGNAPYEQYF
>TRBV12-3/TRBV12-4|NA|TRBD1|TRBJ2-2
TGTGCCAGCAGTTTTGGGGACAGTTACACCGGGGAGCTGTTTTTT
CASSFGDSYTGELFF
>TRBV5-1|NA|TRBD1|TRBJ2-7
TGCGCCAGCAGTTTAAACAGGGGGCTTGCCTACGAGCAGTACTTC
CASSLNRGLAYEQYF
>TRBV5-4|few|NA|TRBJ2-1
TGTGCCAGCAGCTTTGGGCAGGGTATCAATGAGCAGTTCTTC
CASSFGQGINEQFF
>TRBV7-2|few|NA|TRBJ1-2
TGTGCCAGCAGCGCCGACAGCCAGTCTCGGGGCTACACCTTC
CASSADSQSRGYTF
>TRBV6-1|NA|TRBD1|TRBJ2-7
TGTGCCAGCTGCCAGGGGGACAGGGGAAATTTCTACGAGCAGTACTTC
CASCQGDRGNFYEQYF
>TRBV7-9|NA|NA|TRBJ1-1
TGTGCCCTCACTTGGGGGGTGAGCACTGAAGCTTTCTTT
CALTWGVSTEAFF
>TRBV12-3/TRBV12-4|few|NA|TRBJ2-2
TGTGCCAGCAGGGAGACAGGATCGAACACCGGGGAGCTGTTTTTT
CASRETGSNTGELFF
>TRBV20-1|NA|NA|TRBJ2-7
TGCAGTGCTAGCCTGGATCCCTACGAGCAGTACTTC
CSASLDPYEQYF
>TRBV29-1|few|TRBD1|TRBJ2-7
TGCAGCGTTGGGGGGACAGCTTACGAGCAGTACTTC
CSVGGTAYEQYF
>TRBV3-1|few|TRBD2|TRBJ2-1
TGTGCCAGCAGCCAAGAAGGGCTAGCGGGAAATGAGCAGTTCTTC
CASSQEGLAGNEQFF
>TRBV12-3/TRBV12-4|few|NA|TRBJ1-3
TGTGCCAGCAGCCCGAGGGTGGTAAACACCATATATTTT
CASSPRVVNTIYF
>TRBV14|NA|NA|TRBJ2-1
TGTGCCAGCAGCCAAGCCTGGACAGGCGGGAGTGAGCAGTTCTTC
CASSQAWTGGSEQFF
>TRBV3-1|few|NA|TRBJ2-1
TGTGCCAGCAGCCAAGAACAGTACAATGAGCAGTTCTTC
CASSQEQYNEQFF
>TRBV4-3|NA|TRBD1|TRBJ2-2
TGCGCCAGCACCCAGGACAGGGGGTCCGGGGAGCTGTTTTTT
CASTQDRGSGELFF
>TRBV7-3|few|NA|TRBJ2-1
TGTGCCAGCAGCCCCCCCGGGTTGGGCCATGAGCAGTTCTTC
CASSPPGLGHEQFF
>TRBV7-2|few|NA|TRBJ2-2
TGTGCCAGCAGCTTAAATGTGAACACCGGGGAGCTGTTTTTT
CASSLNVNTGELFF
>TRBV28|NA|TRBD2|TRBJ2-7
TGTGCCAGTGCGAGCGGGACCGCCTACGAGCAGTACTTC
CASASGTAYEQYF
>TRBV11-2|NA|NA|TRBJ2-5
TGTGCCAGCAGCTCCCCTCGTCTCGGGGAGACCCAGTACTTC
CASSSPRLGETQYF
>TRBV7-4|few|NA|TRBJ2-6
TGTGCCAGCAGCTTCTTTTATCAGGGGGCCAACGTCCTGACTTTC
CASSFFYQGANVLTF
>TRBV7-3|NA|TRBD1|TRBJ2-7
TGTGCCAGCAGCCAGGGACAGGGCGAAGAGCAGTACTTC
CASSQGQGEEQYF
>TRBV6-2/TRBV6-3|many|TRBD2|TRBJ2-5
TGTGCCAGCCGACTAGCGGGAGGGGTGGAGACCCAGTACTTC
CASRLAGGVETQYF
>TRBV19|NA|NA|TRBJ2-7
TGTGCCAGTAGTATCGGGGCCTTTAGCTCCTACGAGCAGTACTTC
CASSIGAFSSYEQYF
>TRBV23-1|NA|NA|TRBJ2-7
TGCGCCAGCAGTCCGGGCATGAGGACCTACGAGCAGTACTTC
CASSPGMRTYEQYF
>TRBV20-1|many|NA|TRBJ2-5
TGCAGTGCTAGAGATATAGTATCTGGCTCGGAGACCCAGTACTTC
CSARDIVSGSETQYF
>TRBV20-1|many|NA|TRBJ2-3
TGCAGTGCTAAGATTTCTGGGACGGCAGATACGCAGTATTTT
CSAKISGTADTQYF
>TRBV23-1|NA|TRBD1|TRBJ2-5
TGCGCCAGCAGTCAATCGAGGGACAGCGTGCCCCAGTACTTC
CASSQSRDSVPQYF
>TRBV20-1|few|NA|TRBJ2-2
TGCAGTGCTAGAGATAGGGCGAGCCGTTCGAACACCGGGGAGCTGTTTTTT
CSARDRASRSNTGELFF
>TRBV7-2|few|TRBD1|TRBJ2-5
TGTGCCAGCAGCTTATCAGGGGGGACCCAGTACTTC
CASSLSGGTQYF
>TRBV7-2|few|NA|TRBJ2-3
TGTGCCAGCAGCTCCCGGGCCCCCCCAGATACGCAGTATTTT
CASSSRAPPDTQYF
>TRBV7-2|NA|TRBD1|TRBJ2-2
TGTGCCAGCAGCTTAGCGGGACAGGGTGTCACCGGGGAGCTGTTTTTT
CASSLAGQGVTGELFF
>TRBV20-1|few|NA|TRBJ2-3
TGCAGTGCTAGTGGCCCACAGATAAGCACAGATACGCAGTATTTT
CSASGPQISTDTQYF
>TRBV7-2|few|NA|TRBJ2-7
TGTGCCAGCAGCAAAGGGGCGGCGGAGGACCGCGAGCAGTACTTC
CASSKGAAEDREQYF
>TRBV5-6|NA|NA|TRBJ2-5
TGTGCCAGCAGCCTTGGGGGGATGGGCCAAGAGACCCAGTACTTC
CASSLGGMGQETQYF
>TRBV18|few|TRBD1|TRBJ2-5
TGTGCCAGCTCACCTGGACAGGGGATGCAAGAGACCCAGTACTTC
CASSPGQGMQETQYF
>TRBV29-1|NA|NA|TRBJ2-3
TGCAGTGCAACCTCAGATACGCAGTATTTT
CSATSDTQYF
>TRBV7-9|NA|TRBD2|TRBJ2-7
TGTGCCAGCAGCTTATTAGCGGGAGCCTACGAGCAGTACTTC
CASSLLAGAYEQYF
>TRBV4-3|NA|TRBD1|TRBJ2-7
TGCGCCAGCAGCGTCGGGGACAGTCGGGTGCAGTACTTC
CASSVGDSRVQYF
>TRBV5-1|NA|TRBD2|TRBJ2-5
TGCGCCAGCAGCTCCGGGGGGACCCCGGGAGAGACCCAGTACTTC
CASSSGGTPGETQYF
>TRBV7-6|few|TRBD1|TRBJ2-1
TGTGCCAGCAGCCTCTCGGGACAGTACAATGAGCAGTTCTTC
CASSLSGQYNEQFF
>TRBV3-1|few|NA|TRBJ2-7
TGTGCCAGCAGCCAAGGGCCGTGGGCGAGATACGAGCAGTACTTC
CASSQGPWARYEQYF